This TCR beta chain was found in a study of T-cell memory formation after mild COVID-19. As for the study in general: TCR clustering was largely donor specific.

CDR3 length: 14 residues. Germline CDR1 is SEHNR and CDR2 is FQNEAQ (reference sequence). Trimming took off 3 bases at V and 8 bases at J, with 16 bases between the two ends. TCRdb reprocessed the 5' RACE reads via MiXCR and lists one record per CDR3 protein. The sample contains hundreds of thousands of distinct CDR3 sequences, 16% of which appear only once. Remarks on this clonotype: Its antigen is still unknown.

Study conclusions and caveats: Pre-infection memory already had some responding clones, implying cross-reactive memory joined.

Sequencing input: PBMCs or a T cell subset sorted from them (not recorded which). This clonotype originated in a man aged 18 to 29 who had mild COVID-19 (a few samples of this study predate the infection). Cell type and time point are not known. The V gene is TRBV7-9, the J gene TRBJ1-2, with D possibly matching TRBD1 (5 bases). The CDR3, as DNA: TGTGCCAGCAGCTTTAGGTCGGGGGGTGACGGCTACACCTTC. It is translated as CASSFRSGGDGYTF. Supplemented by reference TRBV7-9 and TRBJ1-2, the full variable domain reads DTGVSQNPRHKITKRGQNVTFRCDPISEHNRLYWYRQTLGQGPEFLTYFQNEAQLEKSRLLSDRFSAERPKGSFSTLEIQRTEQGDSAMYLCASSFRSGGDGYTFGSGTRLTVV.